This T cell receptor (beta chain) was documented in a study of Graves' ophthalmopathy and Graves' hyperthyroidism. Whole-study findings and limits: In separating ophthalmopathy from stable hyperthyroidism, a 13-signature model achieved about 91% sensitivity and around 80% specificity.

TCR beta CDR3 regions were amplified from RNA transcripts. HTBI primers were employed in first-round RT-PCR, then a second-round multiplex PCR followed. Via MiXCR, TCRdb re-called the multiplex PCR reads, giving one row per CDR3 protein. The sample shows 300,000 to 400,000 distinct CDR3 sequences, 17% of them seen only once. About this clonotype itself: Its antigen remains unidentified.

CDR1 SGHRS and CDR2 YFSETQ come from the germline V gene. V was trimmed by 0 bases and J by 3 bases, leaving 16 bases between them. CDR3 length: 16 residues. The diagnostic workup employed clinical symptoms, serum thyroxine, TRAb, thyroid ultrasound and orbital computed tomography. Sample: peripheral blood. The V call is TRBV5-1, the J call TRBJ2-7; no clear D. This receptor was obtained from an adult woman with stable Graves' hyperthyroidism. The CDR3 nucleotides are TGCGCCAGCAGCTTGGAAGGGCCAGGACCCTTCTACGAGCAGTACTTC. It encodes CASSLEGPGPFYEQYF.